These 21 T cell receptor beta chains originate from one sample sequenced in a study of shared clonotypes between healthy human individuals. Using immunoSEQ multiplex PCR, the repertoire was profiled, and TCRdb retains in-frame clones only, with some absent. Of more than 2 million clones listed, approximately 94% are singletons. The sequenced sample was naive CD4+ T cells sorted from blood. Indicated subset: CD45RA+ positively selected. These receptor sequences come from a man aged 18 to 35 in good health.

The chain recombines TRBV11-2 with TRBJ2-7; D is unclear. Trimming left V 3 bases short and J 0 bases short, with 3 bases between. Germline CDR1 reads SGHAT; CDR2 reads FQNNGV. This CDR3 is 12 amino acids long. The CDR3 region has the DNA TGTGCCAGCAGCTTCAGCTCCTACGAGCAGTACTTC. It is translated as CASSFSSYEQYF.

The chain recombines TRBV18 with TRBJ2-1; D possibly corresponds to TRBD1 (5 bases). Trimming cost V 10 bases and J 5 bases, with 21 bases left between them. The germline V gene encodes CDR1 KGHSH and CDR2 LQKENI. The CDR3 is 15 amino acids. The CDR3 DNA reads TGTGCCACCTCTCAACCAGGGAACGGTAACAATGAGCAGTTCTTC. It codes for CATSQPGNGNNEQFF.

This clone showed up just once. The identical CDR3 is also encoded by other nucleotide sequences in the sample. The gene calls are TRBV28 and TRBJ1-6; 7 bases are shared with TRBD1. This CDR3 has 15 residues. The germline V gene encodes CDR1 MDHEN and CDR2 SYDVKM. Trimming took 3 bases from V and 3 from J; bases not matched to a gene: 2. The CDR3 DNA is TGTGCCAGCAGTTTTCACAGGGGCTATAATTCACCCCTCCACTTT. Translation gives CASSFHRGYNSPLHF.

The chain combines TRBV28 with TRBJ1-5, with TRBD1 as a possible D gene (6 bases). V shed 6 bases and J shed 6 bases, with 15 bases lying between them. The CDR3 runs 14 residues. From germline, CDR1 is MDHEN and CDR2 SYDVKM. DNA for the CDR3: TGTGCCAGCAGCACTACAGGGTTTCGTCAGCCCCAGCATTTT. Its protein is CASSTTGFRQPQHF.

J is TRBJ1-1 and V is TRBV2; TRBD1 aligns across 9 bases. Unmatched junction bases numbered 6, after V lost 5 bases and J lost 5 bases. This CDR3 has 14 amino acids. Germline assignment: CDR1 SNHLY and CDR2 FYNNEI. CDR3 bases: TGTGCCAGCAGTCTAGACAGGGGGGGAACTGAAGCTTTCTTT. It yields the protein CASSLDRGGTEAFF.

The J gene is TRBJ1-5, the V gene TRBV10-3, with D unresolved. V was trimmed by 2 bases and J by 0 bases, leaving 8 bases between them. The CDR3 contains 15 residues. Germline assignment: CDR1 ENHRY and CDR2 SYGVKD. CDR3 protein: CAISETDDSNQPQHF. The CDR3 region has the DNA TGTGCCATCAGTGAGACAGACGATAGCAATCAGCCCCAGCATTTT.

The chain couples TRBV5-1 to TRBJ2-1; possible D gene TRBD1, 5 bases. The CDR3 has 16 residues. From germline, CDR1 is SGHRS and CDR2 YFSETQ. The germline V and J ends were trimmed by 4 bases and 0 bases, with 14 bases remaining between them. The CDR3 here is CASSENRFSSYNEQFF. As DNA, the CDR3 is TGCGCCAGCAGCGAAAACAGGTTTAGCTCCTACAATGAGCAGTTCTTC.

V usage is TRBV30 and J usage is TRBJ2-1; 8 bases are shared with TRBD2. CDR1 GTSNPN and CDR2 SVGIG come from the germline V gene (reference sequence). Trimming at V came to 5 bases and at J to 4 bases, leaving 7 bases not matched to a gene. The CDR3 sequence is 14 residues long. The CDR3 DNA follows: TGTGCCTGGCAACTAGCGGCGGATTACAATGAGCAGTTCTTC. Its translation is CAWQLAADYNEQFF.

The rearrangement joins TRBV19 to TRBJ1-2; weak D call: TRBD1 (5 bases). The CDR3 length is 14 residues. V lost 5 bases to trimming and J lost 8 bases, with 18 bases between them. In germline, CDR1 is LNHDA, CDR2 SQIVND (reference sequence). CDR3 region: CASSDDQPGMGYTF. CDR3 in DNA: TGTGCCAGTAGTGACGATCAACCAGGGATGGGCTACACCTTC.

V usage is TRBV2 and J usage is TRBJ1-2; D is undetermined. This CDR3 comprises 15 residues. Germline CDR1 and CDR2: SNHLY and FYNNEI. The germline V and J ends were trimmed by 2 bases and 1 base, with 11 bases remaining between them. The CDR3 coding sequence is TGTGCCAGCAGTGAAAGGCAAGCACGTAACTATGGCTACACCTTC. Its protein product is CASSERQARNYGYTF.

This sequence joins TRBV6-5 and TRBJ2-5; D unclear. V lost 4 bases and J lost 3, with 15 bases in between. The CDR3 is 15 amino acids. Germline CDR1 reads MNHEY; CDR2 reads SVGAGI. The CDR3 is CASSSGRATEETQYF. DNA for the CDR3: TGTGCCAGCAGTTCCGGACGGGCTACTGAAGAGACCCAGTACTTC.

To note about this clone: Other DNA sequences in this sample translate to the same CDR3. The V and J genes are TRBV6-5 and TRBJ2-7; 8 nucleotides line up with TRBD1. CDR3 size: 16 residues. Germline-derived CDR1 and CDR2 are MNHEY and SVGAGI. V was clipped by 0 bases and J by 0 bases; unmatched bases: 4. The CDR3 DNA reads as TGTGCCAGCAGTTACTCTCGGACAGGGCCCTCCTACGAGCAGTACTTC. Translating gives CASSYSRTGPSYEQYF.

The chain employs TRBV19 and TRBJ1-2; D not certain. CDR3 length equals 12 residues. Looked up from germline, CDR1 is LNHDA and CDR2 is SQIVND (reference sequence). Between the trimmed V and J ends, which lost 11 bases and 8 bases, there was a span of 18 bases. The CDR3 is CAGIRREGGYTF. In nucleotides, the CDR3 is TGTGCCGGAATAAGGAGGGAAGGAGGCTACACCTTC. Based on the CDR3 plus reference TRBV19 and TRBJ1-2, the full variable domain is DGGITQSPKYLFRKEGQNVTLSCEQNLNHDAMYWYRQDPGQGLRLIYYSQIVNDFQKGDIAEGYSVSREKKESFPLTVTSAQKNPTAFYLCAGIRREGGYTFGSGTRLTVV.

J is TRBJ1-5 and V is TRBV19; weak D call: TRBD1 (6 bases). The CDR3 has 14 residues. The V and J ends lost 1 base and 6 bases respectively, with 10 bases between them. Germline CDR1 LNHDA, CDR2 SQIVND (reference sequence). CDR3 coding DNA: TGTGCCAGTAGTATAGGGGGGGGCGGTCAGCCCCAGCATTTT. This codes for CASSIGGGGQPQHF.

As for this clone: The sample has other DNA sequences that encode this CDR3 too. The gene calls are TRBV11-2 and TRBJ2-7; D unclear. The V and J ends lost 0 bases and 3 bases respectively, with 6 bases between them. The CDR3 has 13 residues. Germline-derived CDR1 and CDR2 are SGHAT and FQNNGV. CDR3 protein: CASSLDLVYEQYF. CDR3 sequence (DNA): TGTGCCAGCAGCTTAGATCTTGTCTACGAGCAGTACTTC.

The chain joins TRBV29-1 to TRBJ2-2; TRBD1 is a possible D gene (5 bases). The germline CDR1 and CDR2 sequences are SQVTM and ANQGSEA. The V end lost 5 bases, the J end lost 1 base, and 14 bases lay between the germline ends. The CDR3 loop spans 15 amino acids. The CDR3 region has the DNA TGCAGCGTTCTTTTTACGGACAAGAACACCGGGGAGCTGTTTTTT. Its translation is CSVLFTDKNTGELFF.

This chain links TRBV19 with TRBJ2-1, with D possibly TRBD2 on 6 matching bases. Deletions cut 7 bases from V and 15 bases from J, with 16 bases between. CDR1 is LNHDA, CDR2 SQIVND, per germline (reference sequence). CDR3 length equals 11 residues. CDR3 residues: CASKSGREWFF. CDR3 in DNA: TGTGCCAGTAAGAGCGGACGGGAGTGGTTCTTC.

The rearrangement uses TRBV13 and TRBJ1-1; 9 positions match TRBD1. The CDR3 totals 15 residues. Per the germline V gene, CDR1 is PRHDT and CDR2 is FYEKMQ (reference sequence). V shed 5 bases, J shed 3 bases, and the junction held 7 bases outside the gene matches. This CDR3 is CASSQTGTGYTEAFF. DNA of the CDR3: TGTGCCAGCAGCCAAACCGGGACAGGGTACACTGAAGCTTTCTTT.

This clone has just one count. The gene calls are TRBV2 and TRBJ2-5; TRBD2 is a possible D gene (6 bases). This CDR3 spans 16 amino acids. Germline CDR1 SNHLY, CDR2 FYNNEI. Trimming pared 4 bases from V and 2 bases from J, leaving 17 bases between. The CDR3 bases are TGTGCCAGCAGTGTCCAGGGAGGTTGGGAGCAAGAGACCCAGTACTTC. Translation: CASSVQGGWEQETQYF.

This chain uses TRBV5-1 with TRBJ2-7; TRBD2 aligns across 12 bases. The germline gives CDR1 SGHRS, CDR2 YFSETQ. CDR3 size: 15 residues. V shed 3 bases and J 4 bases; nucleotides not matched to a gene: 5. The CDR3 DNA reads as TGCGCCAGCAGCTCGCTAGCGGGAGGGCCGTACGAGCAGTACTTC. Translated: CASSSLAGGPYEQYF.

In regard to this clone: Other nucleotide sequences from this sample produce the same CDR3. The rearrangement uses TRBV7-2 and TRBJ2-7; the D is unclear. Trimming took 3 bases from V and 0 from J, leaving 3 bases between them. From germline, CDR1 is SGHTA and CDR2 FQGNSA. The CDR3 is 12 residues long. As DNA, the CDR3 is TGTGCCAGCAGCTTTAGCTCCTACGAGCAGTACTTC. The encoded protein is CASSFSSYEQYF.